This TCR beta chain was found in a study of cytomegalovirus exposure and HLA in healthy donors. Study observations and caveats: TCR beta V- and J-gene trimming, according to a later analysis, was linked to a missense DCLRE1C variant. Follow-up analysis found HLA locus-dependent TCR association rates, highest for DRB1 and lowest for HLA-C. Owing to their indistinguishability, certain V segments, notably TRBV6-2 and TRBV6-3, were excluded.

This clone was counted between two and nine times. Its specificity is unknown. The CDR3 consists of 17 residues. Germline CDR1 is LGHNA and CDR2 is YSLEER. J was trimmed by 3 bases and V by 0 bases; bases with no gene match: 6. Use of 60 Vbeta and 13 Jbeta primers characterized the PCR. Method: immunoSEQ multiplex PCR; TCRdb's copy keeps in-frame clones and lacks some. The sample comprises 120,000 or so clones, about 71% of which are singletons, and over 2.5% rests with the top ten. This TCR was sampled from a woman aged 45-65 years in good health and CMV-seronegative. The sample consisted of PBMCs. V and J are TRBV4-3 and TRBJ2-1; 9 bases agree with TRBD2. Written as DNA, the CDR3 is TGCGCCAGCAGCCAAGAAGGTCTAGCGGGAAACTACAATGAGCAGTTCTTC. This encodes CASSQEGLAGNYNEQFF.